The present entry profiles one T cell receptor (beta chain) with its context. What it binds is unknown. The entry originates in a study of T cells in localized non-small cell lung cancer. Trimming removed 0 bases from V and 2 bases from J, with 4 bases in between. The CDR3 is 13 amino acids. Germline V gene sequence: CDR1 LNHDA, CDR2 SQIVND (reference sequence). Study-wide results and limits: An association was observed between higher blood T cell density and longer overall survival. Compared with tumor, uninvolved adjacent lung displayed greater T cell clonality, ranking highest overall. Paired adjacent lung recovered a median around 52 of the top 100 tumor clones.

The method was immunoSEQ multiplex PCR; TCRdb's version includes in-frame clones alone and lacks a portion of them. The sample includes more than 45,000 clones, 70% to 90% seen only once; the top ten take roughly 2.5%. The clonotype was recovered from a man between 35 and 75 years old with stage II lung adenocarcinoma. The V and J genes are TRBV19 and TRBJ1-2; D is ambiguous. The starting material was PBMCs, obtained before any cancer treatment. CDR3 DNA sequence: TGTGCCAGTAGTATAGACAGGAACTATGGCTACACCTTC. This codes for CASSIDRNYGYTF.